This paragraph covers one T cell receptor (beta chain) sequence. Antigen: not known. The sample comes from a study of T cell responses to AZD1222 COVID-19 vaccine. The study, taken as a whole, reports: Only after the peak T cell response were repertoires sampled. At baseline, seropositivity was found in only a handful of AZD1222 recipients. The donor cohort was predominantly white British with a female majority, and clonal diversity may have been underestimated.

The repertoire was sequenced with immunoSEQ multiplex PCR; TCRdb's copy has only in-frame clones and lacks some. The sample lists around 120,000 clones, more than 70% seen once, with roughly 15% in the top ten. Trimming shortened V by 8 bases and J by 4 bases, and 8 bases separated the two germline ends. This CDR3 is built from 11 residues. Germline CDR1 is GTSNPN and CDR2 is SVGIG (reference sequence). The source was peripheral blood, collected 28 days after the second AZD1222 dose. This chain uses TRBV30 with TRBJ2-2; D unclear. This TCR was recovered from an adult who received the AZD1222 COVID-19 vaccine. The CDR3 DNA follows: TGTGCCCTCCAGAGCACCGGGGAGCTGTTTTTT. Amino acids: CALQSTGELFF.